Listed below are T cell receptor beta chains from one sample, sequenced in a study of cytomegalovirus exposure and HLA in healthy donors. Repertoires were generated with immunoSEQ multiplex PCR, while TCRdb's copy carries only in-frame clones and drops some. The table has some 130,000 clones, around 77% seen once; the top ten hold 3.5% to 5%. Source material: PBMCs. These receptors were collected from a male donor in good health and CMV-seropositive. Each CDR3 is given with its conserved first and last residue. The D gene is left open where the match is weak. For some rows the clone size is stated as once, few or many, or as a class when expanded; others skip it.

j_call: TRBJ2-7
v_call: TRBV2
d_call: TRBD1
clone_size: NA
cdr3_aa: CASSGQGAYYEQYF
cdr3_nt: TGTGCCAGCAGTGGGCAGGGGGCGTACTACGAGCAGTACTTC

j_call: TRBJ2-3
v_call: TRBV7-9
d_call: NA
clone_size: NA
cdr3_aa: CASSLSHFPTDTQYF
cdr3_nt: TGTGCCAGCAGCTTAAGTCACTTTCCCACAGATACGCAGTATTTT

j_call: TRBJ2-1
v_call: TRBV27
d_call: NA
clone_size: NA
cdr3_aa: CASSSERYEQFF
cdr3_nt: TGTGCCAGCAGTTCGGAGCGGTATGAGCAGTTCTTC

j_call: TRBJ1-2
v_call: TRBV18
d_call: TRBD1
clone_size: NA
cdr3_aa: CASSTSDRTYGYTF
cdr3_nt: TGTGCCAGCTCAACCTCGGACAGGACGTATGGCTACACCTTC

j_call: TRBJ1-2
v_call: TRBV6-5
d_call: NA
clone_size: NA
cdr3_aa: CASSYPGQMGMYGYTF
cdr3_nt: TGTGCCAGCAGTTACCCCGGACAGATGGGTATGTATGGCTACACCTTC

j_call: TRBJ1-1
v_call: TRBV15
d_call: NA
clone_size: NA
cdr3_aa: CATSRFRGPEAFF
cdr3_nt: TGTGCCACCAGCAGGTTCAGGGGCCCCGAAGCTTTCTTT

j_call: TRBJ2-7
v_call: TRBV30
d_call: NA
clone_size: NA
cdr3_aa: CAWRQTYEQYF
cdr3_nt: TGTGCCTGGAGGCAGACTTACGAGCAGTACTTC

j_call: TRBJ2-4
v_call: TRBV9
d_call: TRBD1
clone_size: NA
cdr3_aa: CASSVTGGGDSQYF
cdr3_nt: TGTGCCAGCAGCGTGACAGGGGGCGGAGACAGTCAGTACTTC

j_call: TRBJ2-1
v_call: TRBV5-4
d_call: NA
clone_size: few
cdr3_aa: CASSLGGGANEQFF
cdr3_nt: TGTGCCAGCAGCTTAGGTGGGGGGGCTAATGAGCAGTTCTTC

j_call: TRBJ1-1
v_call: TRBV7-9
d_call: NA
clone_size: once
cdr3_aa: CASSWETGGNTEAFF
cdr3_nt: TGTGCCAGCAGCTGGGAGACCGGCGGGAACACTGAAGCTTTCTTT

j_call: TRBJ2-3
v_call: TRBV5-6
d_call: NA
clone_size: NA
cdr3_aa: CASSTGHRTDTQYF
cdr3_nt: TGTGCCAGCAGCACGGGACACCGCACAGATACGCAGTATTTT

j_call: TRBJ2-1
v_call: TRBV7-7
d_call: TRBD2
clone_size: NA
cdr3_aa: CASSLAFQRGIGNEQFF
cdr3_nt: TGTGCCAGCAGCTTAGCGTTCCAGCGGGGTATTGGCAATGAGCAGTTCTTC

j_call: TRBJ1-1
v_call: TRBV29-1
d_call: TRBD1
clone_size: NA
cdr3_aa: CSVKTGGIPEAFF
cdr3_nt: TGCAGCGTTAAGACAGGGGGCATCCCTGAAGCTTTCTTT

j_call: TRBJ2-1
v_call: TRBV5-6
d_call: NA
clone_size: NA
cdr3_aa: CASSAGYREQFF
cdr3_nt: TGTGCCAGCAGCGCAGGGTACCGGGAGCAGTTCTTC

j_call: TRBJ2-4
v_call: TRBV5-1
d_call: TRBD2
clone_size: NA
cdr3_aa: CASSSGLAEAKNIQYF
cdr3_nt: TGCGCCAGCAGCTCGGGACTAGCGGAGGCCAAAAACATTCAGTACTTC

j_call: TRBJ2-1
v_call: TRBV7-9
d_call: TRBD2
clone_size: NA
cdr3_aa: CASSQGGTSGNEQFF
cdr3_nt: TGTGCCAGCAGCCAAGGAGGGACTAGCGGTAATGAGCAGTTCTTC

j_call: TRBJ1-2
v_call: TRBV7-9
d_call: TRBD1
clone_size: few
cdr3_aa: CASSTGTGYGYGYTF
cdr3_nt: TGTGCCAGCAGTACCGGGACAGGGTATGGCTATGGCTACACCTTC

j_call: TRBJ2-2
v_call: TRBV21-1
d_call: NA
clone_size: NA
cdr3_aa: CASSKSDGTCTGELFF
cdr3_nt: TGTGCCAGCAGCAAATCCGACGGGACTTGCACCGGGGAGCTGTTTTTT

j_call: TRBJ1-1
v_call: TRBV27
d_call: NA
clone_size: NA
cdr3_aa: CASSLSHGLEAFF
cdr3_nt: TGTGCCAGCAGTTTATCCCATGGCCTTGAAGCTTTCTTT

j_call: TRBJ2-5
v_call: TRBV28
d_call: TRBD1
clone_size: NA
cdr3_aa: CASSADRGGETQYF
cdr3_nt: TGTGCCAGCAGTGCAGACAGGGGAGGCGAGACCCAGTACTTC

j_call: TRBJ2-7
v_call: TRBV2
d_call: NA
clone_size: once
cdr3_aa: CASSERQSYEQYF
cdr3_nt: TGTGCCAGCAGTGAGCGGCAGTCCTACGAGCAGTACTTC

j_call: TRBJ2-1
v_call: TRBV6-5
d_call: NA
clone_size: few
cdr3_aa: CASSYFEGAYNEQFF
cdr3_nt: TGTGCCAGCAGTTACTTCGAGGGGGCCTACAATGAGCAGTTCTTC

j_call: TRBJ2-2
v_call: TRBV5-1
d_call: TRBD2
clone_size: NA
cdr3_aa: CASGGTSGLTGELFF
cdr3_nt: TGCGCCAGCGGAGGGACTAGCGGGCTCACCGGGGAGCTGTTTTTT

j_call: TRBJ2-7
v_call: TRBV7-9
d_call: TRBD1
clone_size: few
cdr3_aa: CASSFGTQGPSYEQYF
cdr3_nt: TGTGCCAGCAGCTTTGGGACACAGGGGCCTTCCTACGAGCAGTACTTC

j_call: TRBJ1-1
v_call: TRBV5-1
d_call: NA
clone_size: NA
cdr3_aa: CVSASGYNTEAFF
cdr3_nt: TGCGTCAGCGCCTCGGGGTACAACACTGAAGCTTTCTTT

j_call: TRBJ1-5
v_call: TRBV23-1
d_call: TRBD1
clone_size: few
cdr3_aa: CASGWTGSPYQPQHF
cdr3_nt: TGCGCCAGCGGGTGGACAGGGTCCCCTTATCAGCCCCAGCATTTT

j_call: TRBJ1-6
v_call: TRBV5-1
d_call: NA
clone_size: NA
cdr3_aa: CASSLGIAGVGSPLHF
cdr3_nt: TGCGCCAGCAGCTTGGGAATTGCAGGGGTGGGATCACCCCTCCACTTT

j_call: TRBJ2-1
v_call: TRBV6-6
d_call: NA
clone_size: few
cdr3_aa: CASSTGLGGYNEQFF
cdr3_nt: TGTGCCAGCAGTACTGGACTAGGGGGATACAATGAGCAGTTCTTC

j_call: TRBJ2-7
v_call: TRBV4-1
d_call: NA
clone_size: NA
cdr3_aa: CASSQGPLPPGFYEQYF
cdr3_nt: TGCGCCAGCAGCCAAGGCCCCCTACCCCCCGGTTTCTACGAGCAGTACTTC

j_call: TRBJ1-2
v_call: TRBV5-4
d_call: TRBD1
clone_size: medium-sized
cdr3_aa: CASSTRGQGYFGYTF
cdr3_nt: TGTGCCAGCAGCACGAGAGGACAGGGTTACTTTGGCTACACCTTC

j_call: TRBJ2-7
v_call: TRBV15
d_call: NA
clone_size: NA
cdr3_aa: CATSRRGSYEQYF
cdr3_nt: TGTGCCACCAGCAGACGAGGATCCTACGAGCAGTACTTC

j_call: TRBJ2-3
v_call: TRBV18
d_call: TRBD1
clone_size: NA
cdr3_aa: CASSPTKGQGTTDTQYF
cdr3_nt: TGTGCCAGCTCACCAACTAAAGGACAGGGGACCACAGATACGCAGTATTTT

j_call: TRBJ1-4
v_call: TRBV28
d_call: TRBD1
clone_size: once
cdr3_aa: CASSPGQGPINGEKLFF
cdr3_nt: TGTGCCAGCAGTCCGGGACAGGGGCCCATAAACGGTGAAAAACTGTTTTTT

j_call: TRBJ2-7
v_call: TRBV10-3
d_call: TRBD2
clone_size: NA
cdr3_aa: CAISESPASGTYEQYF
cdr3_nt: TGTGCCATCAGTGAGTCGCCAGCTAGCGGAACCTACGAGCAGTACTTC

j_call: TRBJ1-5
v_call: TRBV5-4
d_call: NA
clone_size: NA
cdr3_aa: CASSLGTSSNQPQHF
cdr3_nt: TGTGCCAGCAGCTTGGGGACATCTAGCAATCAGCCCCAGCATTTT

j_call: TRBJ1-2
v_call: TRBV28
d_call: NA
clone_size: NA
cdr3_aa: CASSPLRDYGYTF
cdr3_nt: TGTGCCAGCAGTCCCCTCAGGGACTATGGCTACACCTTC

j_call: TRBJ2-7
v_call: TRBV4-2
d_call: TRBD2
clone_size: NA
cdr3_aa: CASSHPTGLAGVEQYF
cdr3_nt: TGTGCCAGCAGCCACCCTACGGGACTAGCGGGGGTCGAGCAGTACTTC

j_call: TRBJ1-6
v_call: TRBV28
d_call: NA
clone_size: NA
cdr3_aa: CASSLGQGSSYNSPLHF
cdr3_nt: TGTGCCAGCAGTTTAGGGCAGGGAAGCTCCTATAATTCACCCCTCCACTTT

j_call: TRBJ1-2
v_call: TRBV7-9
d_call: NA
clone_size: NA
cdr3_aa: CASSLMGSVYGYTF
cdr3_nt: TGTGCCAGCAGCTTAATGGGGAGTGTCTATGGCTACACCTTC

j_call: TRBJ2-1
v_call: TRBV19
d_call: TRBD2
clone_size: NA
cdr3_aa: CASTAGLADNEQFF
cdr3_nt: TGTGCCAGTACGGCGGGACTAGCGGACAATGAGCAGTTCTTC

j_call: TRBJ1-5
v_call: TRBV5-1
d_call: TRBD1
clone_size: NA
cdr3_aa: CASSLEQGGQPQHF
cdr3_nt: TGCGCCAGCAGCTTGGAACAGGGGGGACAGCCCCAGCATTTT

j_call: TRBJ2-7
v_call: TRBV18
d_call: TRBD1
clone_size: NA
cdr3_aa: CASSPPTGGYEQYF
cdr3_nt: TGTGCCAGCTCACCTCCGACAGGGGGCTACGAGCAGTACTTC

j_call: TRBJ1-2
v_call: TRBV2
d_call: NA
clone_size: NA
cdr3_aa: CAAAAGALGEGYTF
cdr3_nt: TGTGCCGCGGCTGCAGGGGCGCTGGGTGAGGGCTACACCTTC

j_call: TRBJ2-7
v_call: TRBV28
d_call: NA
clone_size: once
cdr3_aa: CASSSPLTARFNEQYF
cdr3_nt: TGTGCCAGCAGTTCACCCCTTACAGCCCGATTCAACGAGCAGTACTTC

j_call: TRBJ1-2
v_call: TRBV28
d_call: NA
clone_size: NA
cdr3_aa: CASSLPGQAFGYTF
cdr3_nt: TGTGCCAGCAGTTTACCGGGACAAGCTTTTGGCTACACCTTC

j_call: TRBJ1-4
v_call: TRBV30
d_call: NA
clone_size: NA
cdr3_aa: CAWSLEREKLFF
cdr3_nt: TGTGCCTGGAGCCTAGAACGGGAAAAACTGTTTTTT

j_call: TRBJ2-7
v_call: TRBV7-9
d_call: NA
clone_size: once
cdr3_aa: CASSSDRRSSYEQYF
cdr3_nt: TGTGCCAGCAGCTCAGACAGGCGGAGCTCCTACGAGCAGTACTTC

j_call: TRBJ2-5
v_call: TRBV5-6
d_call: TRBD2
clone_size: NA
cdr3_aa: CASSLGLAGGETQYF
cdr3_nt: TGTGCCAGCAGCTTGGGTCTAGCGGGGGGGGAGACCCAGTACTTC

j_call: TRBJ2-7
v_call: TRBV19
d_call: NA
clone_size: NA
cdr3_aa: CASSTQETYEQYF
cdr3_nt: TGTGCCAGTAGCACACAGGAAACCTACGAGCAGTACTTC

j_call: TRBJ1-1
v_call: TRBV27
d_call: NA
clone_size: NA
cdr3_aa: CASSKTGWTEAFF
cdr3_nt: TGTGCCAGCAGCAAAACAGGGTGGACTGAAGCTTTCTTT